This T cell receptor (beta chain) was observed in a study of OX40 agonist ivuxolimab in advanced cancers. Study background: Three patients showed partial responses: one hepatocellular carcinoma and two cutaneous melanoma cases. Study observations and caveats: Also showing low normalized T-cell clonal expansion were some of the nonresponders. The authors did not determine the antigen specificity of the expanded peripheral T cells.

With 3 bases removed from V and 1 base from J, the gap between germline ends came to 3 bases. CDR3 length equals 11 residues. The germline V gene has CDR1 GTSNPN and CDR2 SVGIG (reference sequence). The method was immunoSEQ multiplex PCR; TCRdb's version includes in-frame clones alone and lacks a portion of them. This table holds around 71,000 clones, around 78% found once. This clone counts as medium-sized. Its antigen is undetermined. Other DNA sequences in the same sample also yield this CDR3. The J gene is TRBJ1-1, the V gene TRBV30; D not resolved. The origin of this receptor is an adult with an advanced solid tumor such as melanoma, head and neck, liver or kidney cancer. Sequenced material: CD4+ or CD8+ T cells sorted from blood, taken in a trial of the OX40 agonist ivuxolimab. The CDR3: CAWRANTEAFF. CDR3 DNA: TGTGCCTGGAGGGCGAACACTGAAGCTTTCTTT.